The clone carrying this T cell receptor (beta chain) was detected only a few times. The antigen is unknown. These data belong to a study of T-cell memory formation after mild COVID-19. Study summary: Clustering of TCRs was largely donor specific.

CDR3 length: 15 residues. V gave up 4 bases and J gave up 1 base; unmatched junction bases: 6. CDR1 is SGDLS and CDR2 is YYNGEE in the germline V gene. The study's findings and limits: Contracting clones from day 15 to 85 showed balanced CD4/CD8; later expanders favored CD4+. Detection of some responders pre-infection suggested pre-existing cross-reactive memory T cells participated. CD8+ contracting clones occupied EMRA, while CD4+ ones occupied mainly CM and EM.

TCRdb used MiXCR to reprocess the 5' RACE reads, holding one entry per CDR3 protein. This sample yields around 200,000 distinct CDR3 sequences, of which about a fifth are seen a single time; 20% to 25% belongs to the top ten. The chain uses TRBV9 and TRBJ1-1; 8 bases are a match to TRBD1. This TCR derives from an adult woman who had mild COVID-19 (a few samples of this study predate the infection). Cell type and time point are not known. The source material was PBMCs or a T cell subset sorted from them (not recorded which). DNA of the CDR3: TGTGCCAGCAGCCACAGGGGGGCCGAGAACACTGAAGCTTTCTTT. Protein: CASSHRGAENTEAFF.